The 15 T cell receptor beta chains given below trace back to one sample, sequenced in a study of OX40 agonist ivuxolimab in advanced cancers. Library preparation employed the immunoSEQ multiplex PCR assay. TCRdb holds this immuneACCESS table with in-frame rearrangements only. Some clones are missing; in checked studies, unresolved V genes explain under half, and the rest has no known cause. This sample holds around 70,000 clones; about 82% were observed only once. The ten largest clonotypes hold less than 8% of the sample. The sample here was CD4+ or CD8+ T cells sorted from blood, taken in a trial of the OX40 agonist ivuxolimab. The source of these receptors is an adult with an advanced solid tumor such as melanoma, head and neck, liver or kidney cancer.

On this clone: At one end the junction does not follow the germline gene, possibly because of a read error. This chain joins TRBV7-7 and TRBJ2-6; TRBD1 agrees at 9 bases. CDR1 is SSHAT and CDR2 is FNYEAQ in the germline V gene (reference sequence). This CDR3 contains 18 residues. CDR3 nucleotide sequence: TGTGCTAGCAGCAGAACCGGGACAGGGAGAGCTGGGGCCAACGTCCTGACTTTC. Residues: CASSRTGTGRAGANVLTF.

J is TRBJ2-1 and V is TRBV27; the match to TRBD2 covers 12 bases. The CDR3 contains 14 residues. Germline CDR1 is MNHEY and CDR2 is SMNVEV (reference sequence). The J segment lost 9 bases and the V segment lost 5 bases, leaving 5 bases of the junction unmatched. The DNA of the CDR3 is TGTGCCAGCAGTCCTCGACTAGCGGGAGTTGAGCAGTTCTTC. Translation: CASSPRLAGVEQFF.

This sequence joins TRBV7-9 and TRBJ1-5; a possible D gene is TRBD1 (6 bases). The CDR3 length is 16 residues. The V gene lost 5 bases and the J gene lost 0 bases, with 14 bases spanning the gap. Germline V gene sequence: CDR1 SEHNR, CDR2 FQNEAQ (reference sequence). CDR3 residues: CASSLGGPDSNQPQHF. Here the CDR3 DNA reads TGTGCCAGCAGCCTGGGGGGGCCAGATAGCAATCAGCCCCAGCATTTT.

This chain connects TRBV9 to TRBJ2-3; D is possibly TRBD2 (7 bases). This CDR3 spans 16 amino acids. V gave up 2 bases and J gave up 3 bases, with 16 bases separating them. Germline values: CDR1 SGDLS, CDR2 YYNGEE. Written as DNA, the CDR3 is TGTGCCAGCAGCGTGGGTCTTGGGGGGGCAACAGATACGCAGTATTTT. Amino acids: CASSVGLGGATDTQYF.

The V and J genes are TRBV11-3 and TRBJ2-7; 8 bases line up with TRBD1. V dropped 2 bases and J dropped 1; count of bases not matched to a gene: 10. Per germline, CDR1 SGHNT and CDR2 YENEEA. This CDR3 spans 17 amino acids. CDR3 bases: TGTGCCAGCAGCTTAAGCGTCGCAGGGGGCAAGTCCTACGAGCAGTACTTC. Residues: CASSLSVAGGKSYEQYF. Together with reference TRBV11-3 and TRBJ2-7, the CDR3 gives the full variable domain: EAGVVQSPRYKIIEKKQPVAFWCNPISGHNTLYWYLQNLGQGPELLIRYENEEAVDDSQLPKDRFSAERLKGVDSTLKIQPAELGDSAVYLCASSLSVAGGKSYEQYFGPGTRLTVT.

This rearrangement joins TRBV6-5 to TRBJ1-3, with D maybe TRBD1 (6 bases). Germline V gives CDR1 MNHEY, CDR2 SVGAGI. The CDR3 spans 15 residues. V lost 3 bases to trimming and J lost 2 bases, with 11 bases between them. The CDR3 nucleotides are TGTGCCAGCAGTTATCGGGGGCTGGCTGGAAACACCATATATTTT. Translating it yields CASSYRGLAGNTIYF.

The chain is built from TRBV30 and TRBJ1-4, with D possibly matching TRBD1 (5 bases). This CDR3 comprises 14 residues. Germline CDR1 and CDR2: GTSNPN and SVGIG (reference sequence). Trimming stripped 5 bases from V and 4 bases from J, with 14 bases between. DNA of the CDR3: TGTGCCTGGGAATCCGCCGACAGTAATGAAAAACTGTTTTTT. Protein sequence: CAWESADSNEKLFF. Supplemented by reference TRBV30 and TRBJ1-4, the full variable domain reads SQTIHQWPATLVQPVGSPLSLECTVEGTSNPNLYWYRQAAGRGLQLLFYSVGIGQISSEVPQNLSASRPQDRQFILSSKKLLLSDSGFYLCAWESADSNEKLFFGSGTQLSVL.

Here the CDR3 reads CASSTRTSGYTQYF. The CDR3 DNA reads as TGTGCCAGCAGTACCCGGACTAGCGGGTATACGCAGTATTTT. The rearrangement joins TRBV27 to TRBJ2-3, with TRBD2 matching 11 bases. This CDR3 has 14 amino acids. Trimming took 5 bases from V and 7 from J; bases not matched to a gene: 5. CDR1 and CDR2 from the germline V gene are MNHEY and SMNVEV (reference sequence).

The rearrangement joins TRBV19 to TRBJ2-2, with D possibly TRBD2 on 5 matching bases. Trimming took 5 bases from V and 11 from J, leaving 21 bases between them. The CDR3 is 15 amino acids. Germline CDR1 is LNHDA and CDR2 is SQIVND (reference sequence). The CDR3 sequence: CASSLPGRGLPELFF. In DNA, the CDR3 is TGTGCCAGTAGTCTCCCTGGCCGGGGTTTACCAGAGCTGTTTTTT.

The V call is TRBV5-5, the J call TRBJ1-2; the match to TRBD1 covers 8 bases. V shed 4 bases, J shed 4 bases, and the junction held 15 bases outside the gene matches. Per germline, CDR1 SGHKS and CDR2 YYEKEE (reference sequence). The CDR3 length is 17 residues. CDR3 amino acids: CASSPSPGQVSIYGYTF. The CDR3 nucleotides read TGTGCCAGCAGCCCTTCCCCGGGACAGGTCTCCATCTATGGCTACACCTTC.

The J gene is TRBJ2-1, the V gene TRBV27; tentatively, D is TRBD1 (5 bases). The V gene lost 7 bases and the J gene lost 6 bases, with 16 bases spanning the gap. In germline, CDR1 is MNHEY, CDR2 SMNVEV (reference sequence). The CDR3 totals 14 residues. The CDR3 region is CASKGSPIFNEQFF. CDR3 sequence (DNA): TGTGCCAGCAAGGGGTCCCCCATTTTCAATGAGCAGTTCTTC.

This clone was detected a few times. The V and J genes are TRBV2 and TRBJ2-5; D might be TRBD1 (6 bases). CDR1 is SNHLY and CDR2 is FYNNEI in the germline V gene. CDR3 length equals 12 residues. V lost 7 bases to trimming and J lost 5 bases, with 11 bases between them. The CDR3 region is CASKGGWETQYF. CDR3 nucleotide sequence: TGTGCCAGCAAAGGGGGTTGGGAGACCCAGTACTTC.

The chain uses TRBV11-3 and TRBJ2-3; 8 nucleotides agree with TRBD2. The junction had 10 bases not matched to a gene; V was cut back by 0 bases and J by 5 bases. The CDR3 has 17 amino acids. Germline-derived CDR1 and CDR2 are SGHNT and YENEEA. The CDR3 protein is CASSLDQLAGRQDTQYF. The DNA of the CDR3 is TGTGCCAGCAGCTTAGATCAATTAGCGGGGCGTCAAGATACGCAGTATTTT.

The chain uses TRBV9 and TRBJ1-6, with 8 nucleotides matching TRBD1. V was clipped by 4 bases and J by 7 bases; unmatched bases: 7. CDR3 length: 15 amino acids. Germline V gene sequence: CDR1 SGDLS, CDR2 YYNGEE. The CDR3: CASSSGQGVNSPLHF. The CDR3 region has the DNA TGTGCCAGCAGCTCCGGACAGGGTGTCAATTCACCCCTCCACTTT.

The chain recombines TRBV2 with TRBJ1-1; 9 bases align to TRBD1. The V gene's germline CDR1 is SNHLY and CDR2 FYNNEI. CDR3 length: 16 residues. J was trimmed by 5 bases and V by 6 bases; bases with no gene match: 13. CDR3 loop: CASRAGTGTLVTEAFF. The CDR3 nucleotides read TGTGCCAGCAGGGCCGGGACAGGGACCCTTGTTACTGAAGCTTTCTTT. Variable domain in full (rest from reference TRBV2 and TRBJ1-1): EPEVTQTPSHQVTQMGQEVILRCVPISNHLYFYWYRQILGQKVEFLVSFYNNEISEKSEIFDDQFSVERPDGSNFTLKIRSTKLEDSAMYFCASRAGTGTLVTEAFFGQGTRLTVV.